This passage covers 30 T cell receptor beta chains from one sample sequenced in a study of T cell responses to AZD1222 COVID-19 vaccine. Libraries were prepared by immunoSEQ multiplex PCR; TCRdb keeps only in-frame clonotypes and omits some of them. The sample holds about 140,000 clones, 90% seen once. Sequenced material: peripheral blood, taken on day 0 of AZD1222 vaccination. Every receptor here comes from an adult in good health.

This clone was seen once. One junction end does not reproduce the germline sequence, and a read error may be involved. Here the CDR3 reads CASSSTTGGGTDTQYF. The CDR3 coding sequence is TGCGCCAGCAGCTCTACGACAGGGGGAGGCACGGATACGCAGTATTTT. The chain carries TRBV5-1 and TRBJ2-3; 9 nucleotides align to TRBD1. This CDR3 spans 16 amino acids. Germline CDR1 reads SGHRS; CDR2 reads YFSETQ.

The V call is TRBV2, the J call TRBJ2-3; 9 bases match TRBD2. Trimming at V came to 6 bases and at J to 5 bases, leaving 12 bases not matched to a gene. The V gene's germline CDR1 is SNHLY and CDR2 FYNNEI. The CDR3 is 16 residues long. CDR3 sequence reads: CASSRSGTSIGDTQYF. The CDR3 coding sequence is TGTGCCAGCAGCCGCTCCGGGACTAGCATCGGAGATACGCAGTATTTT. Variable domain in full (rest from reference TRBV2 and TRBJ2-3): EPEVTQTPSHQVTQMGQEVILRCVPISNHLYFYWYRQILGQKVEFLVSFYNNEISEKSEIFDDQFSVERPDGSNFTLKIRSTKLEDSAMYFCASSRSGTSIGDTQYFGPGTRLTVL.

The chain is built from TRBV9 and TRBJ2-7, with D possibly TRBD2 on 6 matching bases. This CDR3 is 15 amino acids long. The germline V and J ends were trimmed by 0 bases and 2 bases, with 12 bases remaining between them. Germline V gives CDR1 SGDLS, CDR2 YYNGEE. The DNA of the CDR3 is TGTGCCAGCAGCGTAGGGGACTTAGGTCCCTACGAGCAGTACTTC. It yields the protein CASSVGDLGPYEQYF.

The chain carries TRBV2 and TRBJ2-3; D not resolved. CDR3 size: 14 residues. The germline CDR1 and CDR2 sequences are SNHLY and FYNNEI. V shed 1 base and J shed 3 bases, with 8 bases lying between them. CDR3 in amino acids: CASSEGRLTDTQYF. Here the CDR3 DNA reads TGTGCCAGCAGTGAAGGCCGTCTAACAGATACGCAGTATTTT.

The rearrangement joins TRBV2 to TRBJ1-2; D is possibly TRBD1 (5 bases). V was trimmed by 6 bases and J by 4 bases, leaving 9 bases between them. In germline, CDR1 is SNHLY, CDR2 FYNNEI. This CDR3 has 12 amino acids. CDR3: CASSREGYGYTF. CDR3 in DNA: TGTGCCAGCAGCAGGGAGGGCTATGGCTACACCTTC.

V is TRBV19 and J is TRBJ2-3; 10 bases agree with TRBD1. The germline V gene encodes CDR1 LNHDA and CDR2 SQIVND (reference sequence). Unmatched junction bases numbered 7, after V lost 6 bases and J lost 4 bases. The CDR3 has 15 residues. Here the CDR3 DNA reads TGTGCCAGTAGATCGGGACAGGGGTTGTCAGATACGCAGTATTTT. This codes for CASRSGQGLSDTQYF.

The genes are TRBV6-1 and TRBJ1-2; D unclear. The V end lost 3 bases, the J end lost 1 base, and 9 bases lay between the germline ends. This CDR3 is 14 amino acids long. Germline V CDR1 and CDR2: MNHNS, SASEGT. The CDR3 DNA reads as TGTGCCAGCAGTGACCCGAAAAGTAACTATGGCTACACCTTC. Translated, it gives CASSDPKSNYGYTF.

This chain links TRBV9 with TRBJ2-1; D is unclear. The germline V and J ends were trimmed by 0 bases and 3 bases, with 1 base remaining between them. Germline V gene data show CDR1 as SGDLS and CDR2 as YYNGEE. The CDR3 length is 12 residues. The CDR3 loop reads CASSVGYNEQFF. The DNA of the CDR3 is TGTGCCAGCAGCGTAGGCTACAATGAGCAGTTCTTC.

The gene calls are TRBV18 and TRBJ1-3; TRBD1 aligns across 7 bases. Germline V gene lookup returns CDR1 KGHSH and CDR2 LQKENI. The CDR3 runs 15 residues. V lost 4 bases to trimming and J lost 0 bases; unmatched junction nucleotides: 3. The CDR3 spells CASSQGQYSGNTIYF. The CDR3 DNA is TGTGCCAGCTCACAGGGACAGTACTCTGGAAACACCATATATTTT. The full variable domain, its missing parts supplied by reference TRBV18 and TRBJ1-3, is NAGVMQNPRHLVRRRGQEARLRCSPMKGHSHVYWYRQLPEEGLKFMVYLQKENIIDESGMPKERFSAEFPKEGPSILRIQQVVRGDSAAYFCASSQGQYSGNTIYFGEGSWLTVV.

This chain connects TRBV27 to TRBJ1-6; no definite D call. CDR1 MNHEY and CDR2 SMNVEV come from the germline V gene (reference sequence). This CDR3 spans 13 amino acids. Trimming took off 5 bases at V and 6 bases at J, with 8 bases between the two ends. CDR3 region: CASSQGSNSPLHF. For the CDR3, the DNA is TGTGCCAGCAGTCAAGGGAGTAATTCACCCCTCCACTTT.

This clone was counted once. The gene calls are TRBV14 and TRBJ1-5; D uncertain. Trimming took 0 bases from V and 3 from J, leaving 9 bases between them. Looked up from germline, CDR1 is SGHDN and CDR2 is FVKESK. The CDR3 has 15 residues. The CDR3 DNA is TGTGCCAGCAGCCAAGATCAGTCCCCCAATCAGCCCCAGCATTTT. It specifies CASSQDQSPNQPQHF.

This clone turned up a few times. The rearrangement links TRBV7-3 to TRBJ2-1, with TRBD2 as a possible D gene (6 bases). V was cut by 3 bases and J by 5 bases, with 8 bases left in between. This CDR3 spans 13 amino acids. Per germline, CDR1 SGHTA and CDR2 FQGTGA. This CDR3 is CASSLGGHNEQFF. The DNA for the CDR3 is TGTGCCAGCAGCTTGGGGGGACACAATGAGCAGTTCTTC.

J is TRBJ2-7 and V is TRBV5-1, with D possibly being TRBD1 (6 bases). The ends were cut back, 4 bases at V and 3 bases at J, with 14 bases in the middle. CDR3 length: 14 amino acids. Germline V CDR1 and CDR2: SGHRS, YFSETQ. Written as DNA, the CDR3 is TGCGCCAGCAGCCCCGGGTCAGGGGACTACGAGCAGTACTTC. Its protein is CASSPGSGDYEQYF.

This chain connects TRBV7-9 to TRBJ2-1; TRBD2 matches at 9 bases. Trimming at V came to 4 bases and at J to 5 bases, leaving 15 bases not matched to a gene. This CDR3 has 18 residues. In germline, CDR1 is SEHNR, CDR2 FQNEAQ (reference sequence). CDR3 DNA sequence: TGTGCCAGCAGCTGGCAGACTAGCGGAGGATATACCGACAATGAGCAGTTCTTC. Protein sequence: CASSWQTSGGYTDNEQFF.

The chain uses TRBV19 and TRBJ1-2, with D hard to call. CDR1 is LNHDA and CDR2 is SQIVND in the germline V gene (reference sequence). Trimming left V 3 bases short and J 1 base short, with 6 bases between. The CDR3 contains 13 residues. This CDR3 reads CASSIDHNYGYTF. The CDR3 DNA is TGTGCCAGTAGTATCGACCATAACTATGGCTACACCTTC.

V and J are TRBV6-1 and TRBJ2-1; TRBD2 might be the D (6 bases). From germline, CDR1 is MNHNS and CDR2 SASEGT. V gave up 2 bases and J gave up 7 bases, with 15 bases separating them. The CDR3 length is 15 residues. The CDR3 region is CASSESGGAWNEQFF. CDR3 nucleotides: TGTGCCAGCAGTGAATCTGGCGGGGCCTGGAATGAGCAGTTCTTC.

As DNA, the CDR3 is TGTGCCAGCAGCCAAGTGATCATTTCGAACACCGGGGAGCTGTTTTTT. As protein: CASSQVIISNTGELFF. The rearrangement joins TRBV14 to TRBJ2-2; D gene ambiguous. From germline, CDR1 is SGHDN and CDR2 FVKESK. This CDR3 contains 16 residues. Trimming pared 1 base from V and 0 bases from J, leaving 9 bases between.

The rearrangement joins TRBV7-6 to TRBJ2-7; TRBD2 matches 14 bases. The V gene end was trimmed by 5 bases and the J gene end by 6 bases; junction bases not matched to a gene: 9. The CDR3 is 16 amino acids. Germline V lookup: CDR1 SGHVS, CDR2 FNYEAQ. CDR3 bases: TGTGCCAGCAGCCGAAAGGGACTAGCGGGGGTTGGCGAGCAGTACTTC. Its protein is CASSRKGLAGVGEQYF. Complete variable domain (other parts from reference TRBV7-6 and TRBJ2-7): GAGVSQSPRYKVTKRGQDVALRCDPISGHVSLYWYRQALGQGPEFLTYFNYEAQQDKSGLPNDRFSAERPEGSISTLTIQRTEQRDSAMYRCASSRKGLAGVGEQYFGPGTRLTVT.

The chain uses TRBV5-5 and TRBJ2-1; 8 positions agree with TRBD1. The CDR3 spans 13 residues. V lost 5 bases, J lost 3 bases, and 1 base stayed unmatched. The germline gives CDR1 SGHKS, CDR2 YYEKEE (reference sequence). In DNA form, the CDR3 reads TGTGCCAGCAGTGACAGGGGCTACAATGAGCAGTTCTTC. This codes for CASSDRGYNEQFF.

The chain uses TRBV2 and TRBJ2-1; tentative D call: TRBD1 (5 bases). Trimming left V 5 bases short and J 7 bases short, with 12 bases between. Germline V gene data show CDR1 as SNHLY and CDR2 as FYNNEI. The CDR3 contains 13 residues. The CDR3 nucleotides read TGTGCCAGCAGTCACGACAGTTCTAATGAGCAGTTCTTC. Residues: CASSHDSSNEQFF. The full variable domain, in which reference TRBV2 and TRBJ2-1 provide the parts outside the CDR3, is EPEVTQTPSHQVTQMGQEVILRCVPISNHLYFYWYRQILGQKVEFLVSFYNNEISEKSEIFDDQFSVERPDGSNFTLKIRSTKLEDSAMYFCASSHDSSNEQFFGPGTRLTVL.

This clone was observed once. The chain has TRBV7-2 and TRBJ1-5, with a weak D call TRBD1 (6 bases). The V end lost 2 bases, the J end lost 3 bases, and 17 bases lay between the germline ends. The germline V gene encodes CDR1 SGHTA and CDR2 FQGNSA. There are 17 residues in the CDR3. CDR3 DNA sequence: TGTGCCAGCAGCTTAACATCGTTTGGGGACAACAATCAGCCCCAGCATTTT. Translating gives CASSLTSFGDNNQPQHF.

The genes are TRBV4-2 and TRBJ2-7; D perhaps matches TRBD1 (5 bases). Germline values: CDR1 LGHNA, CDR2 YNFKEQ. Trimming shortened V by 1 base and J by 4 bases, and 14 bases separated the two germline ends. CDR3 length equals 15 residues. CDR3 DNA sequence: TGTGCCAGCAGCCAAGTTACTCAGGGAAGTTACGAGCAGTACTTC. It codes for CASSQVTQGSYEQYF.

The chain is built from TRBV7-8 and TRBJ1-5; 7 nucleotides agree with TRBD1. V shed 0 bases and J 0 bases; nucleotides not matched to a gene: 8. The germline gives CDR1 SGHVS, CDR2 FQNEAQ. CDR3 length equals 18 residues. The CDR3 DNA sequence: TGTGCCAGCAGCTTAGCGGTCGGGACAGATAATAGCAATCAGCCCCAGCATTTT. This translates into CASSLAVGTDNSNQPQHF.

The chain uses TRBV5-1 and TRBJ1-2; 9 nucleotides agree with TRBD1. This CDR3 is 14 amino acids long. In germline, CDR1 is SGHRS, CDR2 YFSETQ. Trimming removed 4 bases from V and 2 bases from J; junction bases left unmatched: 3. Here the CDR3 reads CASSGDRGNYGYTF. The CDR3 nucleotides are TGCGCCAGCAGCGGTGACAGGGGGAACTATGGCTACACCTTC. Together with reference TRBV5-1 and TRBJ1-2, the CDR3 gives the full variable domain: KAGVTQTPRYLIKTRGQQVTLSCSPISGHRSVSWYQQTPGQGLQFLFEYFSETQRNKGNFPGRFSGRQFSNSRSEMNVSTLELGDSALYLCASSGDRGNYGYTFGSGTRLTVV.

This clone was observed a few times. The rearrangement uses TRBV3-1 (or the pseudogene TRBV3-2) and TRBJ1-5; D unclear. The V and J ends lost 1 base and 7 bases respectively, with 8 bases between them. CDR1 is LGHDT, CDR2 YNNKEL, per germline (reference sequence). CDR3 length equals 13 residues. The CDR3 bases are TGTGCCAGCAGCCAAGCCACGGCACAGCCCCAGCATTTT. It is translated as CASSQATAQPQHF.

The genes are TRBV5-1 and TRBJ2-7; a weak D match, TRBD2 (6 bases). Germline V gives CDR1 SGHRS, CDR2 YFSETQ. The CDR3 covers 12 residues. V lost 3 bases and J 6 bases, leaving 10 bases between the germline ends. The CDR3 region is CASSSGSPEQYF. Here the CDR3 DNA reads TGCGCCAGCAGCTCCGGGAGCCCCGAGCAGTACTTC.

V is TRBV6-4 and J is TRBJ2-3, with a possible D match to TRBD1 (6 bases). The CDR3 loop spans 15 amino acids. V was trimmed by 0 bases and J by 2 bases, leaving 9 bases between them. In germline, CDR1 is MRHNA, CDR2 SNTAGT. The CDR3 sequence: CASSDSWGHTDTQYF. CDR3 sequence (DNA): TGTGCCAGCAGTGACTCATGGGGGCACACAGATACGCAGTATTTT.

The chain uses TRBV9 and TRBJ2-7; D ambiguous. Germline assignment: CDR1 SGDLS and CDR2 YYNGEE. This CDR3 comprises 14 residues. Trimming took 6 bases from V and 0 from J, leaving 13 bases between them. This CDR3 reads CASNALLSSYEQYF. The CDR3 region has the DNA TGTGCCAGCAATGCGCTACTAAGCTCCTACGAGCAGTACTTC.

The V call is TRBV30, the J call TRBJ1-1; D is unclear. The CDR3 contains 14 residues. V lost 0 bases, J lost 3 bases, and 11 bases lay in between. Looked up from germline, CDR1 is GTSNPN and CDR2 is SVGIG (reference sequence). The CDR3 sequence is CAWSVSLGDTEAFF. The CDR3 bases are TGTGCCTGGAGTGTAAGTCTCGGGGACACTGAAGCTTTCTTT.

The genes are TRBV19 and TRBJ1-5, with 10 positions matching TRBD1. The V gene's germline CDR1 is LNHDA and CDR2 SQIVND (reference sequence). With 7 bases clipped from V and 2 bases from J, the junction kept 8 bases outside the gene matches. The CDR3 extends over 16 amino acids. In DNA form, the CDR3 reads TGTGCCAGTACCCCCTGGGACAGGGGCCGCAATCAGCCCCAGCATTTT. Its protein is CASTPWDRGRNQPQHF. The full variable domain, its missing parts supplied by reference TRBV19 and TRBJ1-5, is DGGITQSPKYLFRKEGQNVTLSCEQNLNHDAMYWYRQDPGQGLRLIYYSQIVNDFQKGDIAEGYSVSREKKESFPLTVTSAQKNPTAFYLCASTPWDRGRNQPQHFGDGTRLSIL.